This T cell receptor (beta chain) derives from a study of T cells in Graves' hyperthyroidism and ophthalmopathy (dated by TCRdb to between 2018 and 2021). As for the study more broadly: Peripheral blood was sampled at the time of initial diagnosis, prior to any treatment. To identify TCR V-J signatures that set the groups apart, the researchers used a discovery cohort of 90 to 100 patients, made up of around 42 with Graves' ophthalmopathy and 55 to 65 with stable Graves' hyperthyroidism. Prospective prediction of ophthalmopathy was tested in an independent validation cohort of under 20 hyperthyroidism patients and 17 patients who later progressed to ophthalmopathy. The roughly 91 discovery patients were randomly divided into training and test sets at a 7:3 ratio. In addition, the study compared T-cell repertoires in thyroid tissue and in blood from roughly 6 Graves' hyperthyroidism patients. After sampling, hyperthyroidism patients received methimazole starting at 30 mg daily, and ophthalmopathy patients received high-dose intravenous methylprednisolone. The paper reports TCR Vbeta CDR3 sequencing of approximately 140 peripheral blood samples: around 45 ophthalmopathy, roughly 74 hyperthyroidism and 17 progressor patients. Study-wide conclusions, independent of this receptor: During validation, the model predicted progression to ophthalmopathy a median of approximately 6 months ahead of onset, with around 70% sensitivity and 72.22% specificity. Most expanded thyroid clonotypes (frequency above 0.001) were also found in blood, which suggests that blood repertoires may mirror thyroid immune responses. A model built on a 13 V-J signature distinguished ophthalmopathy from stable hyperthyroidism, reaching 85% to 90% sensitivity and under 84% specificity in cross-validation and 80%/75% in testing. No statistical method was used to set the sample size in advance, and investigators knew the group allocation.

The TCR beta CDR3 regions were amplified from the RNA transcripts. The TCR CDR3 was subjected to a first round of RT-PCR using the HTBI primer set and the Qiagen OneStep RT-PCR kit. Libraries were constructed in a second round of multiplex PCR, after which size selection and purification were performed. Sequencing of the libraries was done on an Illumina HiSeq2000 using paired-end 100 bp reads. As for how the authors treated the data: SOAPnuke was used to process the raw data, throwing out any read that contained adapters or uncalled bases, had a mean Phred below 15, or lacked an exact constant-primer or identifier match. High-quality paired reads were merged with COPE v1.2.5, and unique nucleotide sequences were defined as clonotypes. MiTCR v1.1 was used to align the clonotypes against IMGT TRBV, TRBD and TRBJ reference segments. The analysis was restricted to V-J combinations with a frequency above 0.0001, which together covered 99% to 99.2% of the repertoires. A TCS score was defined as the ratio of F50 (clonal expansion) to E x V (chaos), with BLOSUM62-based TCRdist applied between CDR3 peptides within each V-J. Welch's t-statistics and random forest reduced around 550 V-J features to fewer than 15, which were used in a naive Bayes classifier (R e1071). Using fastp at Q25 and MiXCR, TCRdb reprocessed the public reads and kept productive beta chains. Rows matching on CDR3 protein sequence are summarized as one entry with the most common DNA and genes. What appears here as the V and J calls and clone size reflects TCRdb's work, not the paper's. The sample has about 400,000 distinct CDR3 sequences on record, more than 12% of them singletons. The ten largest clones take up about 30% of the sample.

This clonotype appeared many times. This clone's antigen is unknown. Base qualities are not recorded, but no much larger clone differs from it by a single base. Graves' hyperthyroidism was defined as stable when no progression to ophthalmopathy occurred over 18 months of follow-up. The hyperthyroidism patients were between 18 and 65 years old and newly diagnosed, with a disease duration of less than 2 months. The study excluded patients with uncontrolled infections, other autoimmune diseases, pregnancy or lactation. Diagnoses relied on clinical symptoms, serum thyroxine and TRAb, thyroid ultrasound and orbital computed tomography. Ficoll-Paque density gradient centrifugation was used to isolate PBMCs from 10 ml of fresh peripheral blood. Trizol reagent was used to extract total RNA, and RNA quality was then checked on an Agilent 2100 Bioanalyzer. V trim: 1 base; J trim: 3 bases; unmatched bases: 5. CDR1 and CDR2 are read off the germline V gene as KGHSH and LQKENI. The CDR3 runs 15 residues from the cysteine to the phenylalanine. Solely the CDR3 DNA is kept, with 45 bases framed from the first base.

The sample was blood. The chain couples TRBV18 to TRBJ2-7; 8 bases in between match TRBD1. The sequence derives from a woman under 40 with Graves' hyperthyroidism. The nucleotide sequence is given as TGTGCCAGCTCACCACAGGGTACAGGGGGCTACGAGCAGTACTTC. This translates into CASSPQGTGGYEQYF.